This TCR beta chain emerged from a study of CD8+ T cells in alopecia areata. Once RNA had been extracted, it was reverse transcribed into cDNA to act as the sequencing template. The data were produced by immunoSEQ multiplex PCR, yet TCRdb's version contains in-frame clones alone and is incomplete. The table has 200,000 to 250,000 clones, less than 75% seen once; the top ten hold 1.6%. The sample's treatment: oral pan-JAK inhibitor, 5-10 mg twice daily. Trimming pared 3 bases from V and 0 bases from J, leaving 8 bases between. Germline assignment: CDR1 GTSNPN and CDR2 SVGIG (reference sequence). The CDR3 is 14 amino acids.

Here the sequenced sample was CD4+ T cells sorted from blood, taken at week 4, from a patient treated with tofacitinib. The receptor was derived from a human donor with alopecia areata. This sequence joins TRBV30 and TRBJ1-4; D possibly corresponds to TRBD1 (5 bases). CDR3 bases: TGTGCCTGGAGCGGGGGATCAACTAATGAAAAACTGTTTTTT. Residues: CAWSGGSTNEKLFF.